This record looks at one TCR beta chain sequence and its context. Produced via immunoSEQ multiplex PCR; TCRdb's table is partial and in-frame only. This table has some 90,000 clones, roughly nine tenths appearing once. The data are from a study of cytomegalovirus exposure and HLA in healthy donors. This clonotype was obtained from a woman in her 30s in good health and CMV-seronegative. The sample comprised PBMCs.

The CDR3 spells CASRPRRGGGYTF. The DNA for the CDR3 is TGTGCCAGTAGGCCCCGGAGGGGTGGCGGCTACACCTTC. This chain connects TRBV19 to TRBJ1-2; TRBD1 is a possible D gene (5 bases). Germline V gene sequence: CDR1 LNHDA, CDR2 SQIVND (reference sequence). Trimming stripped 6 bases from V and 8 bases from J, with 16 bases between. The length of the CDR3 is 13 residues. The complete variable domain, with remaining parts taken from reference TRBV19 and TRBJ1-2, reads DGGITQSPKYLFRKEGQNVTLSCEQNLNHDAMYWYRQDPGQGLRLIYYSQIVNDFQKGDIAEGYSVSREKKESFPLTVTSAQKNPTAFYLCASRPRRGGGYTFGSGTRLTVV.